The T cell receptor (beta chain) described here comes from a study of persistence of HIV-infected CD4 T cells. Study-level background: CD4+ T cells responding to CMV or HIV-1 Gag were isolated.

The immunoSEQ assay was version 4, run in survey mode. Repertoires were generated with immunoSEQ multiplex PCR, while TCRdb's copy carries only in-frame clones and drops some. The sample lists roughly 32,000 clones, around 82% seen once, with about 18% in the top ten. The stimulus was an HIV-1 Gag 15-mer peptide pool, 0.85 to 1 ug/peptide/mL. Memory cells lacking CD40L and CD69 with high CD45RO were sorted. Overall study findings and caveats: Bulk TCR data could not be restricted to HIV-1-infected CMV-responding cells. Degenerate expanded CDR3beta sequences were enriched among CMV- and Gag-responding cells. Within sorted populations, more oligoclonal TCRs accompanied more oligoclonal proviruses.

The sample holds a few counts of this clone. No antigen is known for it. The sample here was CD4+ T cells sorted from PBMCs after approximately 19-hour stimulation, taken from a patient who received antiretroviral therapy. This TCR derives from an adult woman with HIV who was CMV-seropositive.

CDR3 region: CASSPARSMNTEAFF. The CDR3 nucleotides are TGTGCCAGCAGCCCGGCCAGGAGCATGAACACTGAAGCTTTCTTT. The V call is TRBV7-9, the J call TRBJ1-1; no clear D gene. CDR1 is SEHNR, CDR2 FQNEAQ, per germline (reference sequence). V gave up 5 bases and J gave up 0 bases, with 13 bases separating them. The CDR3 has 15 residues.